This is a list of T cell receptor beta chains from one sample in a study. One entry per CDR3 protein, called by TCRdb with MiXCR from the 5' RACE reads. The table lists more than 9,500 distinct CDR3 sequences, roughly 51% of them singletons, with around 11% in the top ten. Sequenced: tumor-infiltrating Tregs sorted from the breast tumor. Source of these receptors: a female donor with breast cancer. CDR3s include the opening cysteine and the closing phenylalanine or tryptophan. A D gene is named only where the DNA matches it firmly. Size values are once, few and many counts, or a class for expanded clones, and some rows have none.

CDR3,DNA,D,length,V,J,size
CASSFPGWYNEQFF,TGTGCCAGCAGCTTTCCGGGGTGGTACAATGAGCAGTTCTTC,.,14,TRBV7-2,TRBJ2-1,.
CASSLQALAKDTQYF,TGTGCCAGCAGCTTGCAGGCTCTAGCAAAAGATACGCAGTATTTT,.,15,TRBV7-2,TRBJ2-3,.
CSVVDGPNTGELFF,TGCAGCGTTGTAGACGGACCGAACACCGGGGAGCTGTTTTTT,.,14,TRBV29-1,TRBJ2-2,.
CASSIPGRLLETQYF,TGTGCCAGTAGTATCCCAGGCCGCTTACTGGAGACCCAGTACTTC,.,15,TRBV19,TRBJ2-5,once
CSATFGLALNIQYF,TGCAGTGCTACTTTCGGACTAGCGTTGAACATTCAGTACTTC,TRBD2,14,TRBV20-1,TRBJ2-4,.
CASSLGGSYNEQFF,TGTGCCAGCAGTTTGGGGGGCTCCTACAATGAGCAGTTCTTC,.,14,TRBV12-3/TRBV12-4,TRBJ2-1,.
CSARQSLGTGAYNEQFF,TGCAGTGCTAGACAAAGTCTCGGGACTGGGGCCTACAATGAGCAGTTCTTC,.,17,TRBV20-1,TRBJ2-1,.
CASTERVDRIYNEQFF,TGTGCCAGCACCGAAAGAGTGGACAGGATCTACAATGAGCAGTTCTTC,TRBD1,16,TRBV7-2,TRBJ2-1,medium-sized
CASSPANEQFF,TGTGCCAGCAGCCCCGCCAATGAGCAGTTCTTC,.,11,TRBV7-6,TRBJ2-1,medium-sized
CASSQQGPGETQYF,TGTGCCAGCAGCCAACAGGGACCCGGGGAGACCCAGTACTTC,.,14,TRBV11-2,TRBJ2-5,.
CASSPRTGTYNEQFF,TGCGCCAGCAGCCCGCGGACAGGGACCTACAATGAGCAGTTCTTC,TRBD1,15,TRBV5-1,TRBJ2-1,few
CASSRQAGDQPQHF,TGCGCCAGCAGCCGGCAAGCGGGAGATCAGCCCCAGCATTTT,.,14,TRBV4-1,TRBJ1-5,.
CASSATTGGYTF,TGCGCCAGCAGCGCTACCACTGGGGGCTACACCTTC,.,12,TRBV4-1,TRBJ1-2,few
CASSQDKVTGAFF,TGTGCCAGCAGCCAAGATAAGGTTACGGGAGCTTTCTTT,.,13,TRBV4-2,TRBJ1-1,.
CAIGARLAGSSGANVLTF,TGTGCCATCGGGGCTAGACTAGCGGGAAGCTCTGGGGCCAACGTCCTGACTTTC,TRBD2,18,TRBV10-3,TRBJ2-6,.
CSAETGASYEQYF,TGCAGTGCCGAGACAGGGGCCTCCTACGAGCAGTACTTC,TRBD1,13,TRBV20-1,TRBJ2-7,.
CASSFSGETQYF,TGTGCCAGCAGTTTTTCGGGGGAGACCCAGTACTTC,.,12,TRBV12-3/TRBV12-4,TRBJ2-5,.
CASSELSAGWAGELFF,TGTGCCAGCAGTGAATTATCGGCAGGGTGGGCCGGGGAGCTGTTTTTT,.,16,TRBV25-1,TRBJ2-2,.
CASSLGHSNQPQHF,TGTGCCAGCAGCTTAGGACATAGCAATCAGCCCCAGCATTTT,.,14,TRBV7-2,TRBJ1-5,.
CASSYGGTQYF,TGTGCCAGCAGTTACGGGGGGACCCAGTACTTC,.,11,TRBV6-2/TRBV6-3,TRBJ2-5,.
CASNAGQEDTGELFF,TGCGCCAGCAATGCGGGACAGGAGGACACCGGGGAGCTGTTTTTT,TRBD1,15,TRBV5-1,TRBJ2-2,once
CASSLGRASYEQYF,TGTGCCAGCAGCCTGGGCAGGGCCTCCTACGAGCAGTACTTC,.,14,TRBV4-2,TRBJ2-7,.
CASSQRSGGEQFF,TGTGCCAGCAGCCAACGTAGCGGAGGTGAGCAGTTCTTC,.,13,TRBV7-2,TRBJ2-1,.
CSARVPGGNNSPLHF,TGCAGTGCTAGAGTGCCCGGGGGGAATAATTCACCCCTCCACTTT,.,15,TRBV20-1,TRBJ1-6,.
CASSFAGDHQPQHF,TGTGCCAGCAGTTTTGCAGGGGACCATCAGCCCCAGCATTTT,.,14,TRBV12-3/TRBV12-4,TRBJ1-5,few
CASSLNSGGFYNEQFF,TGTGCCAGCAGCTTAAATTCAGGGGGGTTCTACAATGAGCAGTTCTTC,.,16,TRBV7-3,TRBJ2-1,.
CSARASRSSTDTQYF,TGCAGTGCTAGAGCTAGCCGATCTAGCACAGATACGCAGTATTTT,.,15,TRBV20-1,TRBJ2-3,few
CASSHGPNRGTDTEAFF,TGTGCCAGCTCACATGGCCCGAACAGGGGGACCGACACTGAAGCTTTCTTT,TRBD1,17,TRBV18,TRBJ1-1,.
CATAGDRDSNQPQHF,TGTGCCACCGCGGGGGACAGGGATAGCAATCAGCCCCAGCATTTT,TRBD1,15,TRBV10-3,TRBJ1-5,.
CSGQRGGQETQYF,TGCAGTGGCCAGCGGGGGGGCCAAGAGACCCAGTACTTC,TRBD2,13,TRBV20-1,TRBJ2-5,few
CASSKSSGRTGELFF,TGTGCCAGCAGCAAATCTAGCGGGAGGACCGGGGAGCTGTTTTTT,TRBD2,15,TRBV7-2,TRBJ2-2,.
CASSRAAGADTQYF,TGCGCCAGCAGCCGGGCCGCGGGAGCAGATACGCAGTATTTT,TRBD2,14,TRBV4-3,TRBJ2-3,few
CASSLGIYNEQFF,TGCGCCAGCAGCTTGGGGATTTACAATGAGCAGTTCTTC,.,13,TRBV5-1,TRBJ2-1,.
CASKSGLMNTEAFF,TGCGCCAGCAAGAGTGGACTCATGAACACTGAAGCTTTCTTT,.,14,TRBV5-1,TRBJ1-1,few
CASSLATGAYSNQPQHF,TGTGCCAGCAGTTTAGCTACAGGAGCATATAGCAATCAGCCCCAGCATTTT,.,17,TRBV12-3/TRBV12-4,TRBJ1-5,.
CASSPGQVETQYF,TGCGCCAGCAGCCCTGGACAGGTAGAGACCCAGTACTTC,TRBD1,13,TRBV5-1,TRBJ2-5,.
CAWSVFGATNEKLFF,TGTGCCTGGAGTGTGTTCGGTGCAACTAATGAAAAACTGTTTTTT,.,15,TRBV30,TRBJ1-4,.
CASTRGPGQGNTEAFF,TGCGCCAGCACCAGAGGCCCGGGACAGGGGAACACTGAAGCTTTCTTT,TRBD1,16,TRBV10-2,TRBJ1-1,.
CASSGRPQMGNNEQFF,TGCGCCAGCAGCGGCAGGCCACAAATGGGGAACAATGAGCAGTTCTTC,.,16,TRBV5-1,TRBJ2-1,.
CSAKSTSTDTQYF,TGCAGTGCTAAGTCCACTAGCACAGATACGCAGTATTTT,.,13,TRBV20-1,TRBJ2-3,few
CSARGGGLGYNEQFF,TGCAGTGCTAGAGGAGGTGGGCTAGGTTACAATGAGCAGTTCTTC,.,15,TRBV20-1,TRBJ2-1,few
CASTVGDWGYEQYF,TGTGCCAGCACCGTTGGGGACTGGGGTTACGAGCAGTACTTC,.,14,TRBV7-2,TRBJ2-7,.
CSASVDVAEQYF,TGCAGTGCTAGCGTCGACGTAGCCGAGCAGTACTTC,.,12,TRBV20-1,TRBJ2-7,.